This T cell receptor beta chain was identified in a study of OX40 agonist ivuxolimab in advanced cancers. Study as a whole: Averaging about 60 years in age, with a range of about 23 to 79, the cohort was about 83% male. Eligibility admitted prior anti-PD-1, anti-PD-L1 or anti-CTLA-4 therapy; roughly 39% had some.

The ends lost 2 bases at V and 7 bases at J; junction bases unmatched: 9. Germline lookup yields CDR1 SGHRS and CDR2 YFSETQ. The CDR3 has 15 amino acids. The assay was immunoSEQ multiplex PCR, and TCRdb's table has in-frame clones only and misses some. The sample consists of about 77,000 clones, approximately 86% of them appearing once. The source material was CD4+ or CD8+ T cells sorted from blood, sampled in a trial of the OX40 agonist ivuxolimab. This TCR came from an adult with an advanced solid tumor such as melanoma, head and neck, liver or kidney cancer. This rearrangement joins TRBV5-1 to TRBJ1-2, with 9 bases that match TRBD1. This CDR3 reads CASSLRDRAAGGYTF. In nucleotides, the CDR3 is TGCGCCAGCAGCTTAAGGGACAGGGCGGCCGGTGGCTACACCTTC.